The clone carrying this T cell receptor (beta chain) was seen just once. The target antigen is unknown. This entry is derived from a study of cytomegalovirus exposure and HLA in healthy donors. The PCR was carried out with 60 Vbeta primers and 13 Jbeta primers. Only in-frame clones appear in the TCRdb table, and some are missing; sequencing was by immunoSEQ multiplex PCR. The data contain about 190,000 clones, roughly 81% of them singletons. V gave up 0 bases and J gave up 4 bases, with 8 bases separating them. The CDR3 consists of 13 residues. Germline V lookup: CDR1 SGHRS, CDR2 YFSETQ. General study findings and limits: Researchers reported that a few CMV-associated chains were confirmed in vitro as CMV antigen-specific.

This rearrangement joins TRBV5-1 to TRBJ2-7; D is uncertain. The origin of this receptor is a woman aged 25 to 39 in good health and CMV-seropositive. The sequencing input was PBMCs. CDR3 nucleotide sequence: TGCGCCAGCAGCTTGGCCTCGACTTACGAGCAGTACTTC. Amino acid sequence: CASSLASTYEQYF.